The clone carrying this T cell receptor beta chain was detected ten times or more. Its specificity is unknown. Different DNA sequences within this sample yield the same CDR3. Germline V gene data show CDR1 as SNHLY and CDR2 as FYNNEI. CDR3 length: 11 residues. V was trimmed by 9 bases and J by 5 bases, leaving 7 bases between them. This specimen comes from a study of shared clonotypes between healthy human individuals. The repertoire was sequenced with immunoSEQ multiplex PCR; TCRdb's copy has only in-frame clones and lacks some. The sample consists of about 87,000 clones, about 45% of them appearing once. Tens of millions of PBMCs supplied genomic DNA for unsorted samples. Whole-study findings and limits: An expected dependence of interdonor clonotype sharing on sequencing depth was noted.

The receptor comes from a woman in her thirties or forties in good health. Some clones in this sample may be carry-over from other donors' samples. The chain links TRBV2 to TRBJ2-2; D is perhaps TRBD2 (5 bases). The sequenced sample was PBMCs. The CDR3: CASRGTGELFF. The CDR3 region has the DNA TGTGCCAGTCGCGGGACCGGGGAGCTGTTTTTT.